The entry that follows covers one TCR beta chain sequence. The CDR3 loop spans 17 amino acids. V lost 4 bases and J lost 3; bases outside the gene matches: 11. This sample stems from a study of blood T cells in healthy people across ages. Together with a sample-barcoded 5' primer, a J-beta primer mix was included in a second PCR lasting roughly 6 to 12 cycles. MiXCR, run by TCRdb on the 5' RACE reads, gives a single entry per CDR3 protein. Of 800,000 to 950,000 distinct CDR3 sequences in the sample, 25% to 30% are singletons; the top ten hold 9.5% to 13%. This same sample was also part of a study on T cells of mothers and their children. That investigation notes: About six children, together with their three healthy Caucasian mothers, made up the donors. Second-round PCR products received sample barcodes and 2-4 random nucleotides from the M1S primer.

The clonotype originates from a middle-aged woman in good health. This chain links TRBV12-3 or TRBV12-4 with TRBJ1-4; 7 positions match TRBD1. The sample taken for sequencing was blood. The DNA for the CDR3 is TGTGCCAGCAGTTCCTCACGAGGGGGCCCGGCTAATGAAAAACTGTTTTTT. Residues: CASSSSRGGPANEKLFF.